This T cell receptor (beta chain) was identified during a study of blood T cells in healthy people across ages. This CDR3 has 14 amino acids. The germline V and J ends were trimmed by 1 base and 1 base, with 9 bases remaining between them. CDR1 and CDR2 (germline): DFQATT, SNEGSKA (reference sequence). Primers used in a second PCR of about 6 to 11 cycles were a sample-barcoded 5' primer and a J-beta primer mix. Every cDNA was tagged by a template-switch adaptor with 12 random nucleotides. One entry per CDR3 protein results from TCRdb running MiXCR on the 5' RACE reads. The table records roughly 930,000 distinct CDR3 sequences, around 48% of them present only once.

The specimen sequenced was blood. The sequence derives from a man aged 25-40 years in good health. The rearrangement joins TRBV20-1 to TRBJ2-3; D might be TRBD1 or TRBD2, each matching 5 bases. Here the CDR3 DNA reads TGCAGTGCTAGAGGAAGGGGACGCACAGATACGCAGTATTTT. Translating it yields CSARGRGRTDTQYF.